These T cell receptor beta chains were read from a single sample in a study of shared clonotypes between healthy human individuals. Libraries were prepared by immunoSEQ multiplex PCR; TCRdb keeps only in-frame clonotypes and omits some of them. The sample has a few hundred thousand clones, 73% seen once. Source material: memory CD4+ T cells sorted from blood. Source of these receptors: a man younger than 40 in good health. Both conserved end residues are part of each CDR3. D genes are given only for firm matches. The listing skips clone size in some rows; elsewhere it reads once, few, many or a size class.

CDR3aa	CDR3nt	abundance	v_gene	j_gene	d_gene
CSVLGGSRATEAFF	TGCAGCGTCCTAGGGGGAAGTCGGGCCACTGAAGCTTTCTTT	.	TRBV29-1	TRBJ1-1	.
CASSLEGGLYNEQFF	TGTGCCAGCAGCTTGGAGGGAGGGCTGTACAATGAGCAGTTCTTC	.	TRBV11-3	TRBJ2-1	TRBD2
CASDRGKNQPQHF	TGTGCCAGCGACAGGGGTAAGAATCAGCCCCAGCATTTT	.	TRBV6-1	TRBJ1-5	TRBD1
CASSTRTDTEAFF	TGTGCCAGCAGCACCCGGACAGACACTGAAGCTTTCTTT	once	TRBV9	TRBJ1-1	.
CSVRTGYEQYF	TGCAGCGTCAGGACAGGATACGAGCAGTACTTC	.	TRBV29-1	TRBJ2-7	TRBD1
CASTEDRGYGYTF	TGCGCCAGCACGGAGGACAGAGGCTATGGCTACACCTTC	.	TRBV10-2	TRBJ1-2	.
CASLGVENTEAFF	TGTGCCAGTTTAGGGGTGGAGAACACTGAAGCTTTCTTT	.	TRBV19	TRBJ1-1	.
CASSPSRVGQETQYF	TGTGCCAGCAGCCCGTCCCGGGTCGGACAAGAGACCCAGTACTTC	.	TRBV7-9	TRBJ2-5	.
CATSRKTSGTTETQYF	TGTGCCACCAGCAGGAAGACTAGCGGGACGACGGAGACCCAGTACTTC	.	TRBV15	TRBJ2-5	TRBD2
CASSLGARVGSRETQYF	TGTGCCAGCAGCTTGGGTGCGCGGGTCGGATCTCGCGAGACCCAGTACTTC	.	TRBV5-5	TRBJ2-5	.
CASSLVEVYYEQYF	TGTGCCAGCAGCTTAGTAGAAGTGTACTACGAGCAGTACTTC	.	TRBV7-2	TRBJ2-7	.
CASSLAGAYEQYF	TGTGCCAGCAGCTTAGCAGGGGCCTACGAGCAGTACTTC	.	TRBV7-6	TRBJ2-7	.
CATSRDIGGGGYTF	TGTGCCACCAGCCGAGACATAGGGGGAGGCGGCTACACCTTC	.	TRBV15	TRBJ1-2	.
CASSLQGGTGRLEQYF	TGTGCCAGCAGCTTGCAGGGGGGAACAGGACGGCTTGAGCAGTACTTC	many	TRBV5-4	TRBJ2-7	.
CARTRGGRGNQPQHF	TGCGCCAGAACCAGGGGTGGTCGGGGCAATCAGCCCCAGCATTTT	.	TRBV5-1	TRBJ1-5	.
CSVEGGVGATEAFF	TGCAGCGTTGAAGGGGGTGTAGGGGCCACTGAAGCTTTCTTT	few	TRBV29-1	TRBJ1-1	.
CASSSRTGGPEQFF	TGTGCCAGCAGCTCAAGGACAGGGGGCCCTGAGCAGTTCTTC	.	TRBV7-2	TRBJ2-1	TRBD1
CASSADWGGMAQYF	TGTGCCAGCAGTGCCGATTGGGGTGGTATGGCCCAGTACTTC	once	TRBV6-1	TRBJ2-5	.
CASTREEEQPQHF	TGTGCCAGCACCCGGGAGGAGGAACAGCCCCAGCATTTT	.	TRBV6-1	TRBJ1-5	.
CASDVWDTEAFF	TGTGCCAGCGATGTGTGGGACACTGAAGCTTTCTTT	.	TRBV28	TRBJ1-1	.
CASSATLGDTAYEQYF	TGTGCCAGCAGCGCTACCCTTGGGGACACGGCCTACGAGCAGTACTTC	once	TRBV28	TRBJ2-7	.
CSASYRGNEYF	TGCAGTGCTAGTTATCGCGGCAATGAGTACTTC	once	TRBV20-1	TRBJ2-7	.
CASSPNGRGLFADTQYF	TGTGCCAGCAGCCCCAATGGTAGGGGGCTCTTCGCAGATACGCAGTATTTT	once	TRBV13	TRBJ2-3	TRBD1
CASTASGGTIYF	TGTGCCAGCACGGCCAGCGGCGGCACCATATATTTT	.	TRBV25-1	TRBJ1-3	.
CASSEWTSRLFNEQFF	TGTGCCAGCAGTGAGTGGACTAGCCGTTTGTTCAATGAGCAGTTCTTC	.	TRBV2	TRBJ2-1	TRBD2
CASSLFQLGQVISHQHF	TGTGCCAGCAGTTTATTTCAATTGGGACAGGTCATCAGCCACCAGCATTTT	.	TRBV28	TRBJ1-5	TRBD1
CASSIFEESHSYEQYF	TGTGCCAGTAGTATATTTGAGGAATCCCACTCCTACGAGCAGTACTTC	many	TRBV19	TRBJ2-7	.
CASSLGARNTDTQYF	TGTGCCAGCAGCTTGGGGGCTAGAAACACAGATACGCAGTATTTT	.	TRBV5-5	TRBJ2-3	.
CASRASGGAYEQYF	TGTGCCAGCAGAGCAAGCGGGGGAGCCTACGAGCAGTACTTC	.	TRBV27	TRBJ2-7	TRBD2
CASSDGRRGPYYGYTF	TGCGCCAGCAGCGATGGACGAAGGGGGCCATACTATGGCTACACCTTC	.	TRBV5-1	TRBJ1-2	TRBD1
CASNHVRSGNYGYTF	TGTGCCAGTAACCATGTACGATCCGGGAACTATGGCTACACCTTC	.	TRBV19	TRBJ1-2	.
CASTSMAGPYNEQFF	TGTGCCAGCACCAGCATGGCGGGCCCCTACAATGAGCAGTTCTTC	.	TRBV6-1	TRBJ2-1	.
CASSPISGLTGANVLTF	TGTGCCAGCAGCCCTATCTCGGGCCTGACCGGGGCCAACGTCCTGACTTTC	.	TRBV28	TRBJ2-6	.
CASSPAGVPYEQYF	TGTGCCAGCTCACCAGCAGGGGTCCCCTACGAGCAGTACTTC	.	TRBV18	TRBJ2-7	.
CASRGALNTEAFF	TGTGCCAGCAGGGGGGCACTGAACACTGAAGCTTTCTTT	.	TRBV25-1	TRBJ1-1	.
CATRGQGNRGELFF	TGTGCCACCAGAGGACAGGGTAACCGCGGGGAGCTGTTTTTT	once	TRBV15	TRBJ2-2	TRBD1
CASSRQGGGGEQFF	TGTGCCAGCAGCCGACAGGGAGGGGGTGGTGAGCAGTTCTTC	few	TRBV7-2	TRBJ2-1	.
CASSLGSDYNEQFF	TGTGCCAGCAGCTTAGGATCCGATTACAATGAGCAGTTCTTC	.	TRBV7-9	TRBJ2-1	.
CASSPGQFGNQPQHF	TGCGCCAGCAGCCCCGGGCAGTTCGGCAATCAGCCCCAGCATTTT	few	TRBV4-1	TRBJ1-5	.
CASSPLGLKQFF	TGTGCCAGCAGTCCCTTAGGGTTAAAGCAGTTCTTC	.	TRBV28	TRBJ2-1	.
CASSEMPPMTGYNEQFF	TGTGCCAGCAGTGAAATGCCCCCAATGACGGGCTACAATGAGCAGTTCTTC	.	TRBV6-1	TRBJ2-1	.
CASSLSGTYEQYF	TGTGCCAGCAGCCTGAGCGGGACCTACGAGCAGTACTTC	.	TRBV25-1	TRBJ2-7	TRBD2
CASSRAREETQYF	TGTGCCAGTAGTAGGGCCAGAGAAGAGACCCAGTACTTC	.	TRBV19	TRBJ2-5	.
CATSSRSRTGPNVFYEQYF	TGTGCCACCAGCAGCCGGAGCCGGACAGGTCCCAATGTGTTCTACGAGCAGTACTTC	few	TRBV15	TRBJ2-7	TRBD1
CASSPPHEAGGTSGELFF	TGCGCCAGCAGCCCCCCCCACGAAGCGGGAGGGACGTCCGGGGAGCTGTTTTTT	.	TRBV5-1	TRBJ2-2	TRBD2